The source of this T cell receptor beta chain is a study of cytomegalovirus exposure and HLA in healthy donors. Study-wide context: Inside one of the first data releases sat around 80 million unique TCRs taken from HLA-typed donors.

V lost 4 bases and J 4 bases, leaving 13 bases between the germline ends. The CDR3 extends over 14 amino acids. Germline V lookup: CDR1 MNHNS, CDR2 SASEGT. As regards this clone: Its antigen is not known.

The PCR made use of 60 Vbeta and 13 Jbeta primers. Assay: immunoSEQ multiplex PCR; the TCRdb copy retains only in-frame clones and omits some. The sample holds 130,000 or so clones; roughly four fifths are singletons and the top ten take 1.5%. Study-wide findings and caveats: Analyzed later, most CMV-associated TCR beta chains appeared HLA-restricted. Earlier findings revealed that most TCR beta V segments proved productive either about 90% or about 30% of the time.

Input material: PBMCs. The source is a woman younger than 35 in good health and CMV-seronegative. This chain links TRBV6-1 with TRBJ1-2, with D tentatively TRBD1 (5 bases). The DNA for the CDR3 is TGTGCCAGCAGTGGTGTAGGGGTAGGCTATGGCTACACCTTC. Its protein is CASSGVGVGYGYTF.